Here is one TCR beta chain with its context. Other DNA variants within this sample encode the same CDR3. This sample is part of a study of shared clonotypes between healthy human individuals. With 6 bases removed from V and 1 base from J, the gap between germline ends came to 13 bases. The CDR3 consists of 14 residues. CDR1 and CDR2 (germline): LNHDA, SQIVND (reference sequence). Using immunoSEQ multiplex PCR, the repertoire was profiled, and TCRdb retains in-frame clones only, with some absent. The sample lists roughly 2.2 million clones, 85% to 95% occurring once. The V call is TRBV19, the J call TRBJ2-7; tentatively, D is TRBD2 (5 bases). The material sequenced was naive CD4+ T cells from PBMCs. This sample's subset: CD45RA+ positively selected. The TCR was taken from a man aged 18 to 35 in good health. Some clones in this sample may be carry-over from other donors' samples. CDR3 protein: CASSPTGFSYEQYF. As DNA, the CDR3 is TGTGCCAGTAGCCCGACGGGGTTTTCCTACGAGCAGTACTTC.